The 32 T cell receptor beta chains below were found in one sample sequenced in a study of immune heterogeneity within non-small cell lung tumors. With 32 V and 13 J primers, multiplex PCR amplified the TCR beta CDR3. TCRdb reprocessed the multiplex PCR reads via MiXCR and lists one record per CDR3 protein. The data hold about 5,000 distinct CDR3 sequences, with more than 20% observed a single time. Template input, which was bulk tumor genomic DNA, totaled 600 to 650 ng per sample. Multiple widely separated biopsies were taken from each primary tumor at surgery. Patients underwent curative surgery for untreated, newly diagnosed non-small cell lung cancer. Material for sequencing was lung tumor tissue. Receptors originate from a man aged 55 to 69 with non-small cell lung cancer.

Note on this clonotype: An end of the junction differs from the germline gene, which may be a read error. The chain joins TRBV15 to TRBJ2-6; tentative D call: TRBD1 (6 bases). CDR1 is LNHNV and CDR2 is YYDKDF in the germline V gene (reference sequence). The CDR3 runs to 19 residues. Here the CDR3 reads CATNRLQGFRSSAANVLTF. CDR3 coding DNA: TGTGCCACCAACAGACTACAGGGATTTAGGTCCTCTGCGGCCAACGTCCTGACTTTC.

This clonotype is medium-sized (0.01 to 0.1%) within its sample. The V call is TRBV7-2, the J call TRBJ1-5; D remains ambiguous. CDR1 is SGHTA and CDR2 is FQGNSA in the germline V gene. The V end was cut by 5 bases, the J end by 2 bases, with 10 bases between. This CDR3 comprises 14 residues. DNA for the CDR3: TGTGCCAGCAGCCAGGAGGCTGGCAATCAGCCCCAGCATTTT. Its protein is CASSQEAGNQPQHF.

Within the sample, this clonotype is medium-sized. The chain has TRBV9 and TRBJ1-2; maybe TRBD1 (6 bases). V lost 0 bases and J 8 bases, leaving 14 bases between the germline ends. This CDR3 is built from 14 residues. Germline V gives CDR1 SGDLS, CDR2 YYNGEE. The CDR3 DNA follows: TGTGCCAGCAGCGTAGCCCAGGGGATAGAAGGCTACACCTTC. The encoded protein is CASSVAQGIEGYTF. Full variable domain (outside the CDR3, taken from reference TRBV9 and TRBJ1-2): DSGVTQTPKHLITATGQRVTLRCSPRSGDLSVYWYQQSLDQGLQFLIQYYNGEERAKGNILERFSAQQFPDLHSELNLSSLELGDSALYFCASSVAQGIEGYTFGSGTRLTVV.

For this clonotype: Germline and junction disagree at one end, which may indicate a read error. This chain connects TRBV7-3 to TRBJ2-2; D possibly corresponds to TRBD2 (5 bases). The CDR3 contains 13 residues. CDR1 and CDR2 from the germline V gene are SGHTA and FQGTGA. Here the CDR3 DNA reads TGTGCCAGCAGCTTACTACCCTCCGGGGAGCCGTTTTTT. Translation gives CASSLLPSGEPFF.

This clonotype is medium-sized. The chain couples TRBV6-1 to TRBJ1-3; D is uncertain. This CDR3 is 16 amino acids long. Germline V lookup: CDR1 MNHNS, CDR2 SASEGT. Trimming took 8 bases from V and 2 from J, leaving 19 bases between them. CDR3 sequence (DNA): TGTGCCAGCCAGCTTCGACTAAAGGGCACTGGAAACACCATATATTTT. Its protein product is CASQLRLKGTGNTIYF.

This clonotype is classed as medium-sized (0.01 to 0.1%). This CDR3 reads CASSPPGDSYEQYF. CDR3 sequence (DNA): TGTGCCAGCAGCCCACCGGGAGACTCCTACGAGCAGTACTTC. The chain carries TRBV7-9 and TRBJ2-7; TRBD2 might be the D (6 bases). V lost 5 bases, J lost 0 bases, and 11 bases lay in between. CDR1 SEHNR and CDR2 FQNEAQ come from the germline V gene (reference sequence). The CDR3 covers 14 residues.

The DNA of the CDR3 is TGTCCTAACGTGCCAGCAGTGACTCCGCCCTCGACGTGGGAGACCCAGTACTTC. As protein: CPNVPAVTPPSTWETQYF. The chain carries TRBV6-4 and TRBJ2-5, with unresolved D. Germline V gives CDR1 MRHNA, CDR2 SNTAGT. There are 18 residues in the CDR3.

This clonotype is judged medium-sized (0.01 to 0.1%). V gene TRBV6-1 combines with J gene TRBJ2-7; D is unclear. The CDR3 sequence is 13 residues long. In germline, CDR1 is MNHNS, CDR2 SASEGT. Trimming stripped 8 bases from V and 3 bases from J, with 14 bases between. The DNA of the CDR3 is TGTGCCAGCGTAGAGACCTCTGGCTACGAGCAGTACTTC. It codes for CASVETSGYEQYF.

This clonotype showed up many times. The gene calls are TRBV24-1 and TRBJ2-1; D ambiguous. Germline V gives CDR1 KGHDR, CDR2 SFDVKD. V gave up 3 bases and J gave up 0 bases, with 8 bases separating them. The CDR3 totals 15 residues. The CDR3 DNA is TGTGCCACCAGTGATCATGGAAGCTCCTACAATGAGCAGTTCTTC. Translating it yields CATSDHGSSYNEQFF.

Concerning this clonotype itself: Possible read error: a much larger clone is one base away. The genes are TRBV18 and TRBJ2-1; 7 nucleotides agree with TRBD2. CDR1 and CDR2 from the germline V gene are KGHSH and LQKENI. After removal of 9 bases from V and 9 bases from J, the junction contained 14 bases not matched to a gene. CDR3 size: 14 residues. The DNA of the CDR3 is TGTGCCAGTTCCGCTGGGCGGGAGTGCCTTGAGCAGTTCTTC. It yields the protein CASSAGRECLEQFF.

This clonotype counts as medium-sized. The chain has TRBV30 and TRBJ1-2, with D perhaps TRBD1 (5 bases). The CDR3 has 15 amino acids. V lost 3 bases and J 2 bases, leaving 16 bases between the germline ends. CDR1 is GTSNPN, CDR2 SVGIG, per germline (reference sequence). Written as DNA, the CDR3 is TGTGCCTGGAGCAGGGACGTCCTGCCAAACTATGGCTACACCTTC. Translated: CAWSRDVLPNYGYTF.

As concerns this clonotype: A much larger clone differs by one base, so this may be a read error. This chain joins TRBV24-1 and TRBJ2-3; TRBD2 might be the D (6 bases). Germline assignment: CDR1 KGHDR and CDR2 SFDVKD. The CDR3 totals 14 residues. For the CDR3, the DNA is TGTGCCACCAGTGCGCCTAGCGTCACAGATACGCACTATTTT. As protein: CATSAPSVTDTHYF.

By share of the sample, this clonotype is medium-sized. The CDR3 DNA sequence: TGTGCCAGCAGCCGCGACAGGGTAACTAATGAAAAACTGTTTTTT. Translated, it gives CASSRDRVTNEKLFF. The gene calls are TRBV3-1 and TRBJ1-4, with 7 nucleotides matching TRBD1. The CDR3 spans 15 residues. V shed 4 bases and J 1 base; nucleotides not matched to a gene: 3. Germline V CDR1 and CDR2: LGHDT, YNNKEL (reference sequence). Together with reference TRBV3-1 and TRBJ1-4, the CDR3 gives the full variable domain: DTAVSQTPKYLVTQMGNDKSIKCEQNLGHDTMYWYKQDSKKFLKIMFSYNNKELIINETVPNRFSPKSPDKAHLNLHINSLELGDSAVYFCASSRDRVTNEKLFFGSGTQLSVL.

A remark on this clonotype: Just one base apart from a much larger clone, this may be a read error. This chain connects TRBV5-1 to TRBJ1-6; D is perhaps TRBD1 (6 bases). Germline-derived CDR1 and CDR2 are SGHRS and YFSETQ. The length of the CDR3 is 14 residues. The V gene lost 4 bases and the J gene lost 11 bases, with 16 bases spanning the gap. The CDR3 loop reads CASSGGGQRTPLHF. In DNA, the CDR3 is TGCGCCAGCAGCGGGGGGGGGCAACGGACACCCCTCCACTTT. Full variable domain (outside the CDR3, taken from reference TRBV5-1 and TRBJ1-6): KAGVTQTPRYLIKTRGQQVTLSCSPISGHRSVSWYQQTPGQGLQFLFEYFSETQRNKGNFPGRFSGRQFSNSRSEMNVSTLELGDSALYLCASSGGGQRTPLHFGNGTRLTVT.

Relative to its sample, this clonotype is medium-sized. The junction does not match germline at one end; this may be a read error. The J gene is TRBJ2-7, the V gene TRBV7-7; TRBD1 matches 7 bases. The CDR3 sequence is 18 residues long. Looked up from germline, CDR1 is SSHAT and CDR2 is FNYEAQ (reference sequence). The CDR3 spells CASRRIYVDGTVIREQYF. The CDR3 DNA is TGTGCTAGCAGGCGTATTTACGTTGATGGGACAGTTATACGGGAGCAGTACTTC.

To note about this clonotype: Compared with germline, one end of the junction differs, possibly owing to a read error. The rearrangement links TRBV7-9 to TRBJ2-5; D is possibly TRBD1 (5 bases). Per the germline V gene, CDR1 is SEHNR and CDR2 is FQNEAQ (reference sequence). The length of the CDR3 is 14 residues. CDR3 sequence reads: CANSSQGEKRTEYF. CDR3 nucleotides: TGTGCCAACAGCTCCCAGGGCGAGAAGAGGACCGAGTACTTC.

Notes on this clonotype: This could be a read error, since a much larger clone is one nucleotide away. This sequence joins TRBV24-1 and TRBJ2-3; a possible D gene is TRBD2 (6 bases). Germline CDR1 is KGHDR and CDR2 is SFDVKD. This CDR3 is built from 14 residues. The V and J ends lost 6 bases and 2 bases respectively, with 11 bases between them. CDR3: CATSSPSVTDTQYF. The CDR3 DNA reads TGTGCCACCAGTTCGCCTAGCGTCACAGATACGCAGTATTTT.

In its sample, this clonotype ranks as medium-sized. The V call is TRBV20-1, the J call TRBJ1-1; D uncertain. V shed 3 bases and J shed 0 bases, with 11 bases lying between them. This CDR3 comprises 14 residues. CDR1 is DFQATT and CDR2 is SNEGSKA in the germline V gene (reference sequence). CDR3 DNA sequence: TGCAGTGCTAGCGATAGATCCATGAACACTGAAGCTTTCTTT. Translation: CSASDRSMNTEAFF.

Remarks on this clonotype: No conserved phenylalanine or tryptophan is present at the end of the CDR3, so a read error is the likely explanation. Because the CDR3's place on the DNA is in doubt, the DNA is left out and the CDR3 is given as listed by TCRdb. The chain joins TRBV6-2 or TRBV6-3 to TRBJ1-1; the table's D call TRBD1 went unverified against the DNA. The CDR3 is made up of 14 amino acids, end residues included. CDR1 is MNHEY and CDR2 is SVGEGT in the germline V gene. The CDR3 loop reads CASSPDREGREALL.

The rearrangement uses TRBV27 and TRBJ2-5; maybe TRBD2 (7 bases). In germline, CDR1 is MNHEY, CDR2 SMNVEV (reference sequence). Between the trimmed V and J ends, which lost 0 bases and 4 bases, there was a span of 12 bases. The CDR3 loop spans 15 amino acids. In nucleotides, the CDR3 is TGTGCCAGCAGTTTATCCCGGGGGGCTCGAGAGACCCAGTACTTC. Its translation: CASSLSRGARETQYF.

This clonotype is labeled as medium-sized. CDR3 loop: CASSLLAGGIDEQFF. CDR3 nucleotide sequence: TGTGCCAGCAGCTTACTAGCGGGAGGGATCGATGAGCAGTTCTTC. The V call is TRBV11-2, the J call TRBJ2-1, with 12 bases matching TRBD2. The germline V gene encodes CDR1 SGHAT and CDR2 FQNNGV. This CDR3 region has 15 residues. Germline trimming cut 2 bases from V and 8 bases from J; bases unmatched to any gene: 4. The variable domain in full, completed from reference TRBV11-2 and TRBJ2-1, reads EAGVAQSPRYKIIEKRQSVAFWCNPISGHATLYWYQQILGQGPKLLIQFQNNGVVDDSQLPKDRFSAERLKGVDSTLKIQPAKLEDSAVYLCASSLLAGGIDEQFFGPGTRLTVL.

The V gene is TRBV7-9, the J gene TRBJ2-7; D is ambiguous. With 5 bases removed from V and 0 bases from J, the gap between germline ends came to 8 bases. The CDR3 contains 13 residues. Germline V gene sequence: CDR1 SEHNR, CDR2 FQNEAQ (reference sequence). The CDR3 DNA sequence: TGTGCCAGCAGCCCCCTGGCCTCCTACGAGCAGTACTTC. It is translated as CASSPLASYEQYF. The full variable domain, with the rest looked up from reference TRBV7-9 and TRBJ2-7, is DTGVSQNPRHKITKRGQNVTFRCDPISEHNRLYWYRQTLGQGPEFLTYFQNEAQLEKSRLLSDRFSAERPKGSFSTLEIQRTEQGDSAMYLCASSPLASYEQYFGPGTRLTVT.

In its sample, this clonotype was seen many times. CDR3 nucleotides: TGTGCCAGCAGCTTGGTGGCGGGAGGGGGGAATGAGCAGTTCTTC. Translated, it gives CASSLVAGGGNEQFF. V gene TRBV5-8 combines with J gene TRBJ2-1; 9 bases are shared with TRBD2. The CDR3 loop spans 15 amino acids. The trim removed 0 bases at V and 7 bases at J, leaving 5 bases unmatched. Germline V CDR1 and CDR2: SGHTS, YDEGEE.

As concerns this clonotype: This clone may be a read error of a much larger clone one base away. This chain connects TRBV4-1 to TRBJ2-1; D unresolved. From germline, CDR1 is MGHRA and CDR2 YSYEKL. The germline V and J ends were trimmed by 1 base and 4 bases, with 11 bases remaining between them. This CDR3 has 15 amino acids. The CDR3 bases are TGCGCCAGCAGCCAAGGGGAACATACTTACAATGAGCAGTTCTTC. It translates to CASSQGEHTYNEQFF.

In its sample, this clonotype is medium-sized. The DNA of the CDR3 is TGCAGTGCAGACAGGGCCTACGAGCAGTACTTC. This gives the protein CSADRAYEQYF. This rearrangement joins TRBV20-1 to TRBJ2-7, with 7 bases that match TRBD1. CDR1 DFQATT and CDR2 SNEGSKA come from the germline V gene (reference sequence). V lost 6 bases, J lost 2 bases, and 1 base stayed unmatched. CDR3 length: 11 residues.

The table lists this clonotype with a few counts. This may arise from a read error, as a much more abundant clone is one base away. The CDR3 nucleotides read TGCGCCAGCAGCCCTCGGGGAAGGGGCCTAGGAGGATATACGCAGTATTTT. Encoded protein: CASSPRGRGLGGYTQYF. The rearrangement joins TRBV5-1 to TRBJ2-3; the D call may be TRBD1 or TRBD2 (5 bases each). This CDR3 comprises 17 residues. The germline V and J ends were trimmed by 4 bases and 7 bases, with 25 bases remaining between them. Germline values: CDR1 SGHRS, CDR2 YFSETQ.

This clonotype was seen ten or more times. V gene TRBV4-1 combines with J gene TRBJ2-1; D remains unclear. The CDR3 spans 18 residues. The ends were cut back, 0 bases at V and 8 bases at J, with 23 bases in the middle. Germline assignment: CDR1 MGHRA and CDR2 YSYEKL. CDR3 coding DNA: TGCGCCAGCAGCCAAGATCCCTCAGGTGTGGGAACTTCGCATGAGCAGTTCTTC. This translates into CASSQDPSGVGTSHEQFF.

The chain joins TRBV29-1 to TRBJ1-2; no clear D. The CDR3 totals 13 residues. Germline V gene sequence: CDR1 SQVTM, CDR2 ANQGSEA. Trimming pared 3 bases from V and 10 bases from J, leaving 18 bases between. CDR3 in amino acids: CSVDAMGYGFYTF. CDR3 sequence (DNA): TGCAGCGTTGATGCTATGGGCTATGGTTTCTACACCTTC. Full variable domain (missing parts from reference TRBV29-1 and TRBJ1-2): SAVISQKPSRDICQRGTSLTIQCQVDSQVTMMFWYRQQPGQSLTLIATANQGSEATYESGFVIDKFPISRPNLTFSTLTVSNMSPEDSSIYLCSVDAMGYGFYTFGSGTRLTVV.

Points on this clonotype: A much larger clone lies one base from this, so it may be a read error. The chain links TRBV6-4 to TRBJ2-5, with TRBD2 matching over 10 bases. CDR1 is MRHNA, CDR2 SNTAGT, per germline. The V and J ends lost 7 bases and 2 bases, in that order; junction bases with no gene match: 7. This CDR3 spans 15 amino acids. CDR3: CASTLKTSGQETQYF. CDR3 DNA: TGTGCCAGCACCCTAAAGACTAGCGGGCAAGAGACCCAGTACTTC.

By share, this clonotype ranks as medium-sized. The V and J genes are TRBV2 and TRBJ1-5; no definite D call. The germline V and J ends were trimmed by 3 bases and 8 bases, with 17 bases remaining between them. Germline loops: CDR1 SNHLY, CDR2 FYNNEI. The CDR3 totals 15 residues. CDR3 loop: CASSEASRPPEPQHF. In DNA, the CDR3 is TGTGCCAGCAGTGAGGCATCCCGCCCCCCAGAGCCCCAGCATTTT.

Comments on this clonotype: The conserved phenylalanine or tryptophan normally closing the CDR3 is absent here, so this likely arose from a read error. The chain is built from TRBV18 and TRBJ2-1; 11 bases map to TRBD2. The CDR3 is 18 amino acids. Germline CDR1 KGHSH, CDR2 LQKENI. The chain's CDR3 is CASSRKLAGVPEYNEQFP. Written as DNA, the CDR3 is TGTGCCAGCTCACGAAAACTAGCGGGAGTCCCAGAATACAACGAGCAGTTCCCC.

With respect to this clonotype: Sequence at one end of the junction differs from germline and may be a read error. The genes are TRBV7-3 and TRBJ2-3; D is uncertain. CDR3 length: 13 residues. The germline V gene has CDR1 SGHTA and CDR2 FQGTGA. Here the CDR3 reads CASSPPPYDTQDF. CDR3 DNA sequence: TGTGCCAGCAGCCCCCCCCCCTATGATACGCAGGATTTT.